The source of this T cell receptor beta chain is a study of post-analysis software for immune sequencing data. Researchers reported that TCR beta cDNA libraries carried unique molecular identifiers. TCRdb reanalysed the PCR reads using MiXCR and keeps one entry per CDR3 protein. The table records hundreds of thousands of distinct CDR3 sequences, approximately 50% of them present only once. The TCR comes from a girl aged 10-17 years with multiple sclerosis. The source material was blood.

As DNA, the CDR3 is TGTGCCAGCAGCACCGACAGCAACCGATTTTACAATGAGCAGTTCTTC. Residues: CASSTDSNRFYNEQFF. The V and J genes are TRBV7-6 and TRBJ2-1, with TRBD1 as a possible D gene (5 bases). Germline V gene data show CDR1 as SGHVS and CDR2 as FNYEAQ. V lost 5 bases to trimming and J lost 4 bases, with 18 bases between them. The CDR3 spans 16 residues. The whole variable domain, remainder taken from reference TRBV7-6 and TRBJ2-1, is GAGVSQSPRYKVTKRGQDVALRCDPISGHVSLYWYRQALGQGPEFLTYFNYEAQQDKSGLPNDRFSAERPEGSISTLTIQRTEQRDSAMYRCASSTDSNRFYNEQFFGPGTRLTVL.